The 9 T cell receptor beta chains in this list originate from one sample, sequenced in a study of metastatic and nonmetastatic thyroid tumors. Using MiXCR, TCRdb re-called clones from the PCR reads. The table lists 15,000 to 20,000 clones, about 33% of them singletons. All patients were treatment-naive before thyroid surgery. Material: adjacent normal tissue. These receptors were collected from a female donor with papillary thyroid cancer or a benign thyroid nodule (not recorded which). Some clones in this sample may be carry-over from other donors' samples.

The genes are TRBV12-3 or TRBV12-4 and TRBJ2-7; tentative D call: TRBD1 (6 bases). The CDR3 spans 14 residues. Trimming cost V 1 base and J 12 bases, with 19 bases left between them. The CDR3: CASSLVTGTGVGYF. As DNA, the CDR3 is TGTGCCAGCAGTTTAGTGACAGGCACAGGTGTTGGGTACTTC.

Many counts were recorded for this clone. CDR3 DNA: TGTGCCAGCTCACCGGAGCGGGGGGACACAGATACGCAGTATTTT. Protein product: CASSPERGDTDTQYF. The V call is TRBV18, the J call TRBJ2-3, with 9 bases lining up with TRBD2. This CDR3 has 15 residues. CDR1 is KGHSH, CDR2 LQKENI, per germline. J was trimmed by 2 bases and V by 3 bases; bases with no gene match: 3.

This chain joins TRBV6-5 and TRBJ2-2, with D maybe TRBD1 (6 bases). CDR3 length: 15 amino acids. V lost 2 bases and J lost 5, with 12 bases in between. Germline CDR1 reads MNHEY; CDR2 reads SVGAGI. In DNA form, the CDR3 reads TGTGCCAGCAGTTACGCCCCAGGGGAAACCGGGGAGCTGTTTTTT. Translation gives CASSYAPGETGELFF.

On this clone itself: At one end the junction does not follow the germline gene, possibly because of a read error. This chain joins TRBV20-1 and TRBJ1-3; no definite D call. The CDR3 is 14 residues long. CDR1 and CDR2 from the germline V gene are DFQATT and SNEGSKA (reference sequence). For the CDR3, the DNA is TGCAGTGCGCACCGATCTTACTCTGGAGACACCATATATTTT. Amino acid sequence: CSAHRSYSGDTIYF.

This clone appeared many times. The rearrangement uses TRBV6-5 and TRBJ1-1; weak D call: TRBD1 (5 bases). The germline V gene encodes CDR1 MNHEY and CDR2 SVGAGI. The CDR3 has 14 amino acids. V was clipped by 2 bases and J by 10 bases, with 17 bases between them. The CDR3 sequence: CASSYGISGGGAFF. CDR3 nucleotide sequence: TGTGCCAGCAGTTACGGTATTTCGGGGGGTGGAGCTTTCTTT.

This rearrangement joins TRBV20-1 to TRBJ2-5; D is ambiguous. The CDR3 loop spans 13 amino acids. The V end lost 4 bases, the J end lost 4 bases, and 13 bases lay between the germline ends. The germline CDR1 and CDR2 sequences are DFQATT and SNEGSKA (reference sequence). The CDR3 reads CSATLGAIETQYF. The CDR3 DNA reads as TGCAGTGCTACCCTAGGAGCGATAGAGACCCAGTACTTC.

Here the CDR3 DNA reads TGTGCCTGGAGCCAGGGGGCCTATAGCAATCAGCCCCAGCATTTT. Translation: CAWSQGAYSNQPQHF. J is TRBJ1-5 and V is TRBV30; 8 bases line up with TRBD1. The CDR3 extends over 15 amino acids. Germline V gives CDR1 GTSNPN, CDR2 SVGIG (reference sequence). J lost 0 bases, V lost 3 bases, and 4 bases had no gene match.

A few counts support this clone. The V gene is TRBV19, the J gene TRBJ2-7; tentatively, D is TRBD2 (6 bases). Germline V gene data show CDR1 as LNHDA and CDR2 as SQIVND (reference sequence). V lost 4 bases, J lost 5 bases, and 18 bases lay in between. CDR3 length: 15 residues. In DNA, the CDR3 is TGTGCCAGTAGTACGGCTGGACGCTGGAGGGACGAGCAGTACTTC. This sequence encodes CASSTAGRWRDEQYF.

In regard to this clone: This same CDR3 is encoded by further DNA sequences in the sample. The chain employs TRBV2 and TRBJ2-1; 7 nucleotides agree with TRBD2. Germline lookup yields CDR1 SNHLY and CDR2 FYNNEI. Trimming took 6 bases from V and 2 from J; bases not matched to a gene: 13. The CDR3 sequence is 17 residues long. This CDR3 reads CASRDGVGGGTYNEQFF. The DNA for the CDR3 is TGTGCCAGCAGAGACGGTGTGGGGGGAGGGACCTACAATGAGCAGTTCTTC. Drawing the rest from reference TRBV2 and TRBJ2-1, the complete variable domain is EPEVTQTPSHQVTQMGQEVILRCVPISNHLYFYWYRQILGQKVEFLVSFYNNEISEKSEIFDDQFSVERPDGSNFTLKIRSTKLEDSAMYFCASRDGVGGGTYNEQFFGPGTRLTVL.